These 9 T cell receptor beta chains were sequenced from one sample in a study of blood T cell repertoires in COVID-19. The assay was immunoSEQ multiplex PCR, and TCRdb's table has in-frame clones only and misses some. The sample has about 62,000 clones, around nine tenths seen once. The sample was peripheral blood. These receptors were taken from a man between 70 and 80 years old with acute or convalescent COVID-19.

The genes are TRBV6-5 and TRBJ1-1, with 8 bases fitting TRBD1. The CDR3 has 11 amino acids. The germline V gene has CDR1 MNHEY and CDR2 SVGAGI. The J segment lost 6 bases and the V segment lost 6 bases, leaving 0 bases of the junction unmatched. The CDR3 DNA reads TGTGCCAGCAGACAGGGGGCTGAAGCTTTCTTT. The encoded protein is CASRQGAEAFF.

The J gene is TRBJ1-6, the V gene TRBV3-1 (or the pseudogene TRBV3-2), with D uncertain. Trimming cost V 0 bases and J 6 bases, with 9 bases left between them. The CDR3 has 15 residues. Germline CDR1 is LGHDT and CDR2 is YNNKEL (reference sequence). CDR3 region: CASSQDGRSNSPLHF. The CDR3 nucleotides read TGTGCCAGCAGCCAAGATGGCAGGTCTAATTCACCCCTCCACTTT.

CDR3 nucleotide sequence: TGCGCCAGCAGCTTGGGCGGGAGCAGAACAGATACGCAGTATTTT. Protein: CASSLGGSRTDTQYF. This sequence joins TRBV5-1 and TRBJ2-3, with 7 bases lining up with TRBD2. The CDR3 covers 15 residues. V lost 0 bases and J lost 3; bases outside the gene matches: 4. Germline V gene sequence: CDR1 SGHRS, CDR2 YFSETQ.

The rearrangement links TRBV7-9 to TRBJ1-2; 7 bases line up with TRBD1. Germline V CDR1 and CDR2: SEHNR, FQNEAQ (reference sequence). The CDR3 totals 17 residues. V trimming: 5 bases; J trimming: 6 bases; junction bases outside the gene matches: 18. CDR3 in amino acids: CASSVGGQATRYNGYTF. The CDR3 bases are TGTGCCAGCAGCGTAGGAGGACAGGCGACCCGATATAATGGCTACACCTTC.

This rearrangement joins TRBV5-1 to TRBJ1-3; 8 nucleotides align to TRBD1. In germline, CDR1 is SGHRS, CDR2 YFSETQ. This CDR3 contains 14 residues. Trimming took 5 bases from V and 4 from J; bases not matched to a gene: 5. In nucleotides, the CDR3 is TGCGCCAGCAGAAGACAGGGGCTAGGAAACACCATATATTTT. Its translation: CASRRQGLGNTIYF.

The chain carries TRBV5-6 and TRBJ1-6; D gene uncertain. Between the trimmed V and J ends, which lost 0 bases and 7 bases, there was a span of 8 bases. Looked up from germline, CDR1 is SGHDT and CDR2 is YYEEEE. The CDR3 contains 14 residues. CDR3 DNA: TGTGCCAGCAGCTTGGCACGGTTCAATTCACCCCTCCACTTT. It is translated as CASSLARFNSPLHF.

The chain carries TRBV6-5 and TRBJ2-7, with D perhaps TRBD1 (6 bases). V lost 4 bases and J 2 bases, leaving 12 bases between the germline ends. The CDR3 is made up of 14 amino acids. From germline, CDR1 is MNHEY and CDR2 SVGAGI. CDR3: CASSSATGPYEQYF. The CDR3 DNA reads TGTGCCAGCAGTTCTGCGACAGGTCCCTACGAGCAGTACTTC.

Note on this clone: A junction boundary mismatches the germline segment, possibly from a read error. This chain uses TRBV7-7 with TRBJ2-3, with D perhaps TRBD1 (6 bases). This CDR3 is 15 amino acids long. Germline values: CDR1 SSHAT, CDR2 FNYEAQ (reference sequence). As DNA, the CDR3 is TGTGCTAGCAGCCTGATAGGGGGAAGCACAGATACGCAGTATTTT. Its protein is CASSLIGGSTDTQYF.

The chain employs TRBV6-5 and TRBJ1-5; 7 positions agree with TRBD1. Trimming removed 6 bases from V and 6 bases from J; junction bases left unmatched: 5. CDR3 size: 13 residues. The V gene's germline CDR1 is MNHEY and CDR2 SVGAGI. The CDR3 region is CASRLTGSQPQHF. DNA for the CDR3: TGTGCCAGCAGACTGACAGGGTCTCAGCCCCAGCATTTT.